Sequencing of this T cell receptor (beta chain) was carried out in a study of immune cell composition in non-small cell lung cancer. Sequencing was performed with immunoSEQ multiplex PCR; in TCRdb, only in-frame clones are kept and a portion is missing. This sample has a few thousand clones, with about 70% found just once. CDR1 and CDR2 (germline): MNHNS, SASEGT. V was pared by 2 bases and J by 9 bases, with 16 bases between. CDR3 length equals 14 residues. The normal lung sample lay at least 3 cm, and maximally far, from the tumour. The gene calls are TRBV6-1 and TRBJ1-2, with a weak D call TRBD1 (6 bases). The sequence was collected from a human donor with non-small cell lung cancer. Input material: non-adjacent lung tissue. The CDR3 reads CASSEPGASISYTF. Written as DNA, the CDR3 is TGTGCCAGCAGTGAACCAGGGGCGTCTATTAGCTACACCTTC.